A single sample is the source of the 20 T cell receptor beta chains below, sequenced in a study of T cell responses to AZD1222 COVID-19 vaccine. Data came from immunoSEQ multiplex PCR; TCRdb stores just in-frame clones and leaves some out. This sample has 200,000 or so clones; roughly 92% occur once, and the top ten carry around 1%. Sequences were derived from peripheral blood, sampled 28 days after the second AZD1222 dose. These receptors came from an adult who received the AZD1222 COVID-19 vaccine.

In DNA, the CDR3 is TGTGCCAGTAGTATGGGCAGTCTAAACTATGGCTACACCTTC. Its translation is CASSMGSLNYGYTF. This chain connects TRBV19 to TRBJ1-2; D call uncertain. Germline V gene sequence: CDR1 LNHDA, CDR2 SQIVND (reference sequence). V was clipped by 3 bases and J by 2 bases, with 10 bases between them. The CDR3 consists of 14 residues.

The gene calls are TRBV6-1 and TRBJ1-5; D might be TRBD1 (6 bases). The CDR3 spans 15 residues. V shed 6 bases and J shed 4 bases, with 16 bases lying between them. Germline values: CDR1 MNHNS, CDR2 SASEGT. The CDR3, as DNA: TGTGCCAGCAGCAACGGACAGAAGGCAAATCAGCCCCAGCATTTT. Its protein is CASSNGQKANQPQHF.

The chain combines TRBV6-5 with TRBJ1-2, with D possibly matching TRBD1 (6 bases). Germline values: CDR1 MNHEY, CDR2 SVGAGI. CDR3 length equals 13 residues. The V end was cut by 6 bases, the J end by 4 bases, with 12 bases between. The CDR3 nucleotides are TGTGCCAGCAGCCAGGGGATCGGCTATGGCTACACCTTC. The encoded protein is CASSQGIGYGYTF.

V usage is TRBV7-9 and J usage is TRBJ1-1; 8 bases are shared with TRBD1. Germline-derived CDR1 and CDR2 are SEHNR and FQNEAQ (reference sequence). With V trimmed by 5 bases and J by 5 bases, 7 bases remained unmatched. The CDR3 extends over 14 amino acids. The CDR3 here is CASSAGQGGTEAFF. CDR3 DNA: TGTGCCAGCAGCGCCGGACAGGGAGGAACTGAAGCTTTCTTT. The variable domain in full, completed from reference TRBV7-9 and TRBJ1-1, reads DTGVSQNPRHKITKRGQNVTFRCDPISEHNRLYWYRQTLGQGPEFLTYFQNEAQLEKSRLLSDRFSAERPKGSFSTLEIQRTEQGDSAMYLCASSAGQGGTEAFFGQGTRLTVV.

The count of this clone is one. V gene TRBV7-2 combines with J gene TRBJ1-5; tentatively, D is TRBD1 (6 bases). Trimming took 5 bases from V and 4 from J, leaving 15 bases between them. This CDR3 has 15 residues. Germline lookup yields CDR1 SGHTA and CDR2 FQGNSA. The CDR3 sequence: CASSTQGLWNQPQHF. The CDR3 region has the DNA TGTGCCAGCAGCACTCAGGGGTTATGGAATCAGCCCCAGCATTTT.

This chain links TRBV3-1 (or the pseudogene TRBV3-2) with TRBJ2-1, with D uncertain. Germline values: CDR1 LGHDT, CDR2 YNNKEL (reference sequence). V shed 2 bases and J shed 6 bases, with 5 bases lying between them. The CDR3 loop spans 12 amino acids. CDR3 nucleotide sequence: TGTGCCAGCAGCCAAACAACCAATGAGCAGTTCTTC. Protein: CASSQTTNEQFF.

The chain combines TRBV3-1 (or the pseudogene TRBV3-2) with TRBJ2-7, with 7 bases fitting TRBD1. The ends lost 1 base at V and 5 bases at J; junction bases unmatched: 8. CDR3 size: 15 residues. Germline V lookup: CDR1 LGHDT, CDR2 YNNKEL (reference sequence). DNA of the CDR3: TGTGCCAGCAGCCAAGGAGGGGGCGCAGGGGACGAGCAGTACTTC. Translated: CASSQGGGAGDEQYF.

V and J are TRBV6-4 and TRBJ1-1; D call uncertain. CDR1 MRHNA and CDR2 SNTAGT come from the germline V gene. This CDR3 spans 11 amino acids. Trimming removed 6 bases at V and 7 bases at J, with 9 bases between. The CDR3 sequence: CASREGGEAFF. The CDR3 DNA follows: TGTGCCAGCAGGGAAGGAGGTGAAGCTTTCTTT.

The gene calls are TRBV4-1 and TRBJ1-5, with D unclear. Deletions cut 1 base from V and 5 bases from J, with 15 bases between. The germline CDR1 and CDR2 sequences are MGHRA and YSYEKL. The CDR3 spans 16 residues. CDR3 DNA: TGCGCCAGCAGCCAAGGGGAGAATAGGCGGGATCAGCCCCAGCATTTT. Its translation is CASSQGENRRDQPQHF.

The gene calls are TRBV27 and TRBJ2-3; the match to TRBD2 covers 7 bases. V shed 5 bases, J shed 0 bases, and the junction held 8 bases outside the gene matches. Germline CDR1 is MNHEY and CDR2 is SMNVEV (reference sequence). The CDR3 spans 16 residues. The CDR3 nucleotides are TGTGCCAGCAGTACGAGACTAGCCGGAAGCACAGATACGCAGTATTTT. Its protein is CASSTRLAGSTDTQYF.

The chain links TRBV21-1 to TRBJ2-6; TRBD1, the table's D call, was not compared with the DNA. TRBV21-1 constitutes a pseudogene. The CDR3 totals 16 residues. The CDR3 bases are TGTGCCAGCAGCATGGTTAGGGGGTCCGGGGCCAACGTCCTGACTTTC. Translated: CASSMVRGSGANVLTF.

V usage is TRBV4-2 and J usage is TRBJ1-4, with D possibly being TRBD1 (5 bases). The CDR3 extends over 14 amino acids. The V end was cut by 1 base, the J end by 8 bases, with 11 bases between. The germline gives CDR1 LGHNA, CDR2 YNFKEQ. The CDR3 bases are TGTGCCAGCAGCCAAGGGCAGGGATACGAAAAACTGTTTTTT. It encodes CASSQGQGYEKLFF.

The rearrangement uses TRBV4-1 and TRBJ1-1, with D perhaps TRBD1 (5 bases). The germline V gene encodes CDR1 MGHRA and CDR2 YSYEKL. The CDR3 extends over 16 amino acids. V was pared by 3 bases and J by 4 bases, with 18 bases between. The CDR3 protein is CASSHLGGPPSTEAFF. CDR3 bases: TGCGCCAGCAGCCATCTTGGGGGACCCCCTAGCACTGAAGCTTTCTTT.

This clone was recorded once. The rearrangement joins TRBV19 to TRBJ1-6; D remains ambiguous. V lost 5 bases to trimming and J lost 12 bases, with 14 bases between them. The CDR3 is made up of 13 amino acids. The germline CDR1 and CDR2 sequences are LNHDA and SQIVND (reference sequence). Here the CDR3 reads CASSPQPLVPLHF. Written as DNA, the CDR3 is TGTGCCAGTAGTCCGCAGCCTCTAGTACCCCTCCACTTT.

The chain links TRBV6-5 to TRBJ1-4, with 7 positions matching TRBD1. Losses at the gene ends were 2 bases for V and 6 bases for J; bases not matched to a gene: 6. The length of the CDR3 is 15 residues. Germline values: CDR1 MNHEY, CDR2 SVGAGI. The CDR3 bases are TGTGCCAGCAGTTACATAGACAGGGCTGATGAAAAACTGTTTTTT. This gives the protein CASSYIDRADEKLFF.

The genes are TRBV7-3 and TRBJ2-5; D is possibly TRBD2 (6 bases). The length of the CDR3 is 14 residues. Germline V gene sequence: CDR1 SGHTA, CDR2 FQGTGA. V lost 5 bases, J lost 2 bases, and 12 bases lay in between. The DNA of the CDR3 is TGTGCCAGCAGCCCCCGGGGGTCGCAAGAGACCCAGTACTTC. Protein: CASSPRGSQETQYF.

The V and J genes are TRBV11-1 and TRBJ1-2; 9 nucleotides match TRBD1. J was trimmed by 5 bases and V by 4 bases; bases with no gene match: 8. The CDR3 is 15 residues long. Per the germline V gene, CDR1 is SGHAT and CDR2 is FQDESV (reference sequence). CDR3 nucleotide sequence: TGTGCCAGCAGCTGGGGGCGGACAGGGGCTTATGGCTACACCTTC. Amino acid sequence: CASSWGRTGAYGYTF.

This clone occurred once. The J gene is TRBJ1-3, the V gene TRBV7-9; D gene ambiguous. V was shortened by 5 bases and J by 0 bases, with 8 bases between the two germline ends. This CDR3 is 14 amino acids long. CDR1 SEHNR and CDR2 FQNEAQ come from the germline V gene (reference sequence). CDR3 DNA: TGTGCCAGCAGCCCAGAGGCCTCTGGAAACACCATATATTTT. It codes for CASSPEASGNTIYF.

The chain employs TRBV2 and TRBJ1-5; D gene unclear. Trimming cost V 3 bases and J 7 bases, with 7 bases left between them. This CDR3 is built from 12 residues. Germline V gene sequence: CDR1 SNHLY, CDR2 FYNNEI. CDR3 bases: TGTGCCAGCAGTGAGAGCGGCCAGCCCCAGCATTTT. Translated, it gives CASSESGQPQHF. The full variable domain, completed using reference TRBV2 and TRBJ1-5, is EPEVTQTPSHQVTQMGQEVILRCVPISNHLYFYWYRQILGQKVEFLVSFYNNEISEKSEIFDDQFSVERPDGSNFTLKIRSTKLEDSAMYFCASSESGQPQHFGDGTRLSIL.

The gene calls are TRBV6-2 or TRBV6-3 and TRBJ1-5, with 8 bases fitting TRBD1. The CDR3 totals 12 residues. The germline V gene encodes CDR1 MNHEY and CDR2 SVGEGT. V lost 5 bases to trimming and J lost 10 bases; unmatched junction nucleotides: 4. Here the CDR3 DNA reads TGTGCCAGCAGTCCCGACAGGGGCCCCCAGCATTTT. Translated: CASSPDRGPQHF.